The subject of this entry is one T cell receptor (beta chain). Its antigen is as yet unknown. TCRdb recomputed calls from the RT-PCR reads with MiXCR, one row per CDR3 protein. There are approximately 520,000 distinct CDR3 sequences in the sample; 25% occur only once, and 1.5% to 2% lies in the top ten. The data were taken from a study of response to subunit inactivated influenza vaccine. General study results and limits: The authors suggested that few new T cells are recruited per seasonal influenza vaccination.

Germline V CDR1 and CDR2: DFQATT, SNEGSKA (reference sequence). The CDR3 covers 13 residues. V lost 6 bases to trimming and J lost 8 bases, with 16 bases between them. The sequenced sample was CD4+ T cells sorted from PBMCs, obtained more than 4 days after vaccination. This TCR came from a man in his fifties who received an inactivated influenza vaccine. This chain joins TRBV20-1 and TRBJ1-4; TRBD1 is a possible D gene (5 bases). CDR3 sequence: CSARVGPGEKLFF. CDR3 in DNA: TGCAGTGCCAGGGTGGGTCCTGGGGAAAAACTGTTTTTT.